The sequence of this TCR beta chain was determined in a study of human T cells and chemical hapten exposure. Study-wide context: An approximately 2 cm by approximately 2 cm inner upper arm patch received 2% DPC for sensitization. Diphenylcyclopropenone, dosed weekly to the scalp, was given to patients throughout the roughly 25-week study. Study-wide points: Versus controls, expanded TCRs had significantly more large CDR3 similarity clusters.

Concerning this clonotype: Its antigen is undetermined.

A single record per CDR3 protein comes from TCRdb applying MiXCR to the RACE reads. The sample shows 250,000 to 300,000 distinct CDR3 sequences, around 7.7% of them seen only once. Trimming removed 3 bases from V and 4 bases from J, with 10 bases in between. Germline V gene sequence: CDR1 SGHKS, CDR2 YYEKEE (reference sequence). The CDR3 is 14 amino acids. Noted time point: pre-sensitization, week 0. The treatment is: therapeutic diphenylcyclopropenone sensitization with weekly scalp DPC. Blood collection happened ahead of applying each patch test. The chain carries TRBV5-5 and TRBJ1-4; possible D gene TRBD1, 5 bases. Sequencing was performed on whole blood, taken in connection with sensitization to the hapten diphenylcyclopropenone (DPC). This TCR derives from a man between 18 and 35 years old with alopecia areata. Some clones in this sample may be carry-over from other donors' samples. The CDR3 region has the DNA TGTGCCAGCAGCTGGGGCAGCGTTAATGAAAAACTGTTTTTT. Its protein product is CASSWGSVNEKLFF.